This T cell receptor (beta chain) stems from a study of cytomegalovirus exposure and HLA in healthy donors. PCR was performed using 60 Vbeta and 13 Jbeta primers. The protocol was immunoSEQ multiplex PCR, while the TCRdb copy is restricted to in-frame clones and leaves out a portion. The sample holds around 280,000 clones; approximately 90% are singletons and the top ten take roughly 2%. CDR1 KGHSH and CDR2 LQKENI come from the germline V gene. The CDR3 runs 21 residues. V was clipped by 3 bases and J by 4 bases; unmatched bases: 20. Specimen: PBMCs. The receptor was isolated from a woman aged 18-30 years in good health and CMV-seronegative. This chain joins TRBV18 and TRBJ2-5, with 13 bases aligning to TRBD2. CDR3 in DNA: TGTGCCAGCTCACCGGGCGGTGGACTAGCGGGGGCCCACCGGGGATTAGAGACCCAGTACTTC. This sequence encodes CASSPGGGLAGAHRGLETQYF.